One T cell receptor beta chain is described in this entry. The entry originates in a study of blood T cell repertoires in COVID-19. Study in general: Sites across the United States, Italy and Spain contributed samples from acute and convalescent COVID-19. T cells, B-cell-depleted T cells, or PBMCs supplied cDNA or gDNA.

In the original analysis: Amplified reference gene primers provided the basis for estimating nucleated cell counts. Here immunoSEQ multiplex PCR was the method, and the copy in TCRdb shows in-frame clones only, minus some. From that table come the V and J calls and clone size; the DNA was used to work out D and trimming. The sample lists about 250,000 clones, around 88% occurring once. One Seattle source followed patients from active infection through their disease course. Looked up from germline, CDR1 is SNHLY and CDR2 is FYNNEI. CDR3 length: 14 amino acids. Trimming at V came to 6 bases and at J to 5 bases, leaving 10 bases not matched to a gene.

The sample consisted of peripheral blood. The chain is built from TRBV2 and TRBJ2-7; 7 bases map to TRBD1. The receptor comes from a woman younger than 45 with COVID-19, enrolled during active disease. The CDR3 loop reads CASSPFEGANEQYF. The DNA for the CDR3 is TGTGCCAGCAGCCCCTTCGAGGGGGCCAACGAGCAGTACTTC. Supplemented by reference TRBV2 and TRBJ2-7, the full variable domain reads EPEVTQTPSHQVTQMGQEVILRCVPISNHLYFYWYRQILGQKVEFLVSFYNNEISEKSEIFDDQFSVERPDGSNFTLKIRSTKLEDSAMYFCASSPFEGANEQYFGPGTRLTVT.